Listed here are 22 T cell receptor beta chains from one sample, sequenced in a study of glioma-infiltrating T cells after dendritic cell vaccination. TCRdb's table, derived via immunoSEQ multiplex PCR, lists solely in-frame clones and lacks some. Among about 96,000 clones listed, approximately 80% were seen once. Here the sequenced sample was blood, taken before dendritic cell vaccination. The receptors here all came from a human donor with glioblastoma.

This clone turned up a few times. This chain links TRBV7-8 with TRBJ2-2; 10 bases map to TRBD1. Germline assignment: CDR1 SGHVS and CDR2 FQNEAQ. This CDR3 spans 14 amino acids. V lost 5 bases, J lost 7 bases, and 4 bases stayed unmatched. CDR3 loop: CASSPGQGIGELFF. CDR3 bases: TGTGCCAGCAGCCCGGGACAGGGGATCGGGGAGCTGTTTTTT.

The chain carries TRBV7-3 and TRBJ2-2; TRBD2 might be the D (6 bases). The V end lost 2 bases, the J end lost 6 bases, and 22 bases lay between the germline ends. This CDR3 has 18 amino acids. Germline lookup yields CDR1 SGHTA and CDR2 FQGTGA. DNA for the CDR3: TGTGCCAGCAGCTTAGCTAACGGAGGGCCAAGTTACGCCGGGGAGCTGTTTTTT. Translated, it gives CASSLANGGPSYAGELFF.

This rearrangement joins TRBV10-3 to TRBJ2-3, with a tentative D call TRBD2 (6 bases). The CDR3 has 14 amino acids. The germline V gene has CDR1 ENHRY and CDR2 SYGVKD. V lost 6 bases, J lost 3 bases, and 13 bases lay in between. CDR3 in amino acids: CAIRDYGGTDTQYF. Here the CDR3 DNA reads TGTGCCATCAGGGACTACGGTGGGACAGATACGCAGTATTTT.

The chain combines TRBV2 with TRBJ2-3; TRBD2 matches at 7 bases. Germline loops: CDR1 SNHLY, CDR2 FYNNEI. This CDR3 spans 16 amino acids. J lost 2 bases, V lost 4 bases, and 9 bases had no gene match. The CDR3 region has the DNA TGTGCCAGCAGTGCGGACTGGGCGGGGGTCACAGATACGCAGTATTTT. Amino acid sequence: CASSADWAGVTDTQYF.

This chain joins TRBV19 and TRBJ1-5; 7 bases line up with TRBD1. V gave up 6 bases and J gave up 7 bases; unmatched junction bases: 3. The CDR3 runs to 12 residues. CDR1 and CDR2 from the germline V gene are LNHDA and SQIVND (reference sequence). The CDR3: CASSQGGQPQHF. DNA for the CDR3: TGTGCCAGTAGCCAAGGGGGCCAGCCCCAGCATTTT.

The chain is built from TRBV7-3 and TRBJ2-2; D perhaps matches TRBD1 (5 bases). Trimming took off 6 bases at V and 3 bases at J, with 11 bases between the two ends. The CDR3 covers 14 residues. Germline lookup yields CDR1 SGHTA and CDR2 FQGTGA. CDR3 residues: CASSSSRDTGELFF. CDR3 sequence (DNA): TGTGCCAGCAGTTCCTCCAGGGACACCGGGGAGCTGTTTTTT.

This clone was seen a single time. The chain has TRBV10-3 and TRBJ1-2; 7 nucleotides agree with TRBD1. The CDR3 has 16 amino acids. V gave up 10 bases and J gave up 1 base; unmatched junction bases: 15. CDR1 ENHRY and CDR2 SYGVKD come from the germline V gene. In DNA form, the CDR3 reads TGTGCCACCAACGACAGGGTTTCTCCCCTTAACTATGGCTACACCTTC. Its translation: CATNDRVSPLNYGYTF.

This rearrangement joins TRBV7-2 to TRBJ2-3; D is possibly TRBD2 (6 bases). Between the trimmed V and J ends, which lost 2 bases and 5 bases, there was a span of 17 bases. Germline V gives CDR1 SGHTA, CDR2 FQGNSA. This CDR3 is built from 16 residues. CDR3 protein: CASSLQAGGTGDTQYF. CDR3 nucleotide sequence: TGTGCCAGCAGCTTACAAGCGGGCGGGACCGGAGATACGCAGTATTTT. The variable domain in full, completed from reference TRBV7-2 and TRBJ2-3, reads GAGVSQSPSNKVTEKGKDVELRCDPISGHTALYWYRQSLGQGLEFLIYFQGNSAPDKSGLPSDRFSAERTGGSVSTLTIQRTQQEDSAVYLCASSLQAGGTGDTQYFGPGTRLTVL.

This clone appeared a few times. The chain uses TRBV6-4 and TRBJ2-5; the match to TRBD1 covers 7 bases. The CDR3 has 13 amino acids. The V gene's germline CDR1 is MRHNA and CDR2 SNTAGT. V lost 4 bases, J lost 7 bases, and 6 bases stayed unmatched. CDR3 bases: TGTGCCAGCAGTGGGACAGGTAAGGGGACCCAGTACTTC. It is translated as CASSGTGKGTQYF.

The chain joins TRBV27 to TRBJ1-5, with TRBD1 as a possible D gene (6 bases). The CDR3 is 15 amino acids. Germline CDR1 is MNHEY and CDR2 is SMNVEV (reference sequence). V shed 6 bases and J shed 3 bases, with 15 bases lying between them. The chain's CDR3 is CASRRTGLYNQPQHF. The CDR3 region has the DNA TGTGCCAGCAGGCGAACAGGGTTATACAATCAGCCCCAGCATTTT.

The V gene is TRBV2, the J gene TRBJ2-1; 7 nucleotides agree with TRBD1. The J segment lost 2 bases and the V segment lost 7 bases, leaving 5 bases of the junction unmatched. CDR1 and CDR2 from the germline V gene are SNHLY and FYNNEI. The CDR3 contains 14 residues. CDR3 in DNA: TGTGCCAGCACCGGACAGGACGCCTACAATGAGCAGTTCTTC. This gives the protein CASTGQDAYNEQFF. Combining the CDR3 with reference TRBV2 and TRBJ2-1 gives the whole variable domain EPEVTQTPSHQVTQMGQEVILRCVPISNHLYFYWYRQILGQKVEFLVSFYNNEISEKSEIFDDQFSVERPDGSNFTLKIRSTKLEDSAMYFCASTGQDAYNEQFFGPGTRLTVL.

This clone was detected a few times. The chain recombines TRBV9 with TRBJ2-1, with TRBD2 matching 8 bases. V shed 2 bases and J 7 bases; nucleotides not matched to a gene: 2. Germline-derived CDR1 and CDR2 are SGDLS and YYNGEE. The CDR3 has 13 residues. The CDR3 region has the DNA TGTGCCAGCAGCGTGTCGGGGGGGAATGAGCAGTTCTTC. It codes for CASSVSGGNEQFF.

The chain recombines TRBV6-9 with TRBJ2-1, with TRBD2 matching 10 bases. This CDR3 has 15 amino acids. The germline V gene has CDR1 MNHGY and CDR2 SVAAGI. J lost 5 bases, V lost 5 bases, and 6 bases had no gene match. The CDR3 spells CASSLTSGANNEQFF. The CDR3 coding sequence is TGTGCCAGCAGTCTCACTAGCGGGGCTAACAATGAGCAGTTCTTC.

The chain joins TRBV7-6 to TRBJ2-1; possible D gene TRBD2, 7 bases. The CDR3 contains 15 residues. The ends were cut back, 3 bases at V and 7 bases at J, with 16 bases in the middle. Germline V gene data show CDR1 as SGHVS and CDR2 as FNYEAQ. CDR3 residues: CASSFAGAPANEQFF. The CDR3 nucleotides are TGTGCCAGCAGCTTTGCGGGGGCCCCCGCGAATGAGCAGTTCTTC.

V gene TRBV4-1 combines with J gene TRBJ1-2; D ambiguous. Trimming stripped 0 bases from V and 1 base from J, with 9 bases between. Germline V gene data show CDR1 as MGHRA and CDR2 as YSYEKL. CDR3 size: 15 residues. CDR3 residues: CASSQDGQSNYGYTF. As DNA, the CDR3 is TGCGCCAGCAGCCAAGATGGGCAGAGTAACTATGGCTACACCTTC.

V and J are TRBV9 and TRBJ2-2; TRBD2 matches 8 bases. CDR1 and CDR2 from the germline V gene are SGDLS and YYNGEE. CDR3 length equals 15 residues. The junction had 9 bases not matched to a gene; V was cut back by 7 bases and J by 4 bases. CDR3 nucleotide sequence: TGTGCCAGCGCAATGAGCGGGAGAGGCACCGGGGAGCTGTTTTTT. This gives the protein CASAMSGRGTGELFF.

J is TRBJ2-7 and V is TRBV11-2, with D perhaps TRBD2 (7 bases). The CDR3 loop spans 17 amino acids. CDR1 and CDR2 from the germline V gene are SGHAT and FQNNGV. Trimming shortened V by 1 base and J by 5 bases, and 21 bases separated the two germline ends. CDR3 amino acids: CASSLGRRGRFRDEQYF. Written as DNA, the CDR3 is TGTGCCAGCAGCTTAGGTAGGCGGGGGCGGTTTCGGGACGAGCAGTACTTC.

The chain recombines TRBV2 with TRBJ1-2; 8 bases are shared with TRBD1. This CDR3 comprises 15 residues. Per germline, CDR1 SNHLY and CDR2 FYNNEI. The ends lost 1 base at V and 3 bases at J; junction bases unmatched: 4. Here the CDR3 DNA reads TGTGCCAGCAGTGAAGTGGACAGGGTGGACTATGGCTACACCTTC. This translates into CASSEVDRVDYGYTF.

The chain has TRBV4-1 and TRBJ2-3, with a possible D match to TRBD2 (7 bases). Germline V lookup: CDR1 MGHRA, CDR2 YSYEKL. This CDR3 contains 15 residues. The V end lost 4 bases, the J end lost 4 bases, and 15 bases lay between the germline ends. The CDR3, as DNA: TGCGCCAGCAGCCCACGGACGGGGGGCGCAGATACGCAGTATTTT. It translates to CASSPRTGGADTQYF.

The chain has TRBV10-2 and TRBJ2-7; 7 positions match TRBD2. Germline lookup yields CDR1 WSHSY and CDR2 SAAADI. CDR3 length: 16 residues. V was clipped by 0 bases and J by 2 bases; unmatched bases: 7. The CDR3 protein is CASSESLAVNPYEQYF. The DNA for the CDR3 is TGCGCCAGCAGTGAGTCTCTAGCGGTGAACCCCTACGAGCAGTACTTC.

The V and J genes are TRBV7-3 and TRBJ2-3, with TRBD2 identical over 7 bases. Trimming took 2 bases from V and 3 from J; bases not matched to a gene: 8. Germline assignment: CDR1 SGHTA and CDR2 FQGTGA. This CDR3 is built from 16 residues. The CDR3: CASSLGLSGETDTQYF. The CDR3 DNA sequence: TGTGCCAGCAGCTTAGGACTAAGCGGGGAAACAGATACGCAGTATTTT.

This chain joins TRBV19 and TRBJ2-5, with TRBD2 matching over 7 bases. CDR1 LNHDA and CDR2 SQIVND come from the germline V gene (reference sequence). Losses at the gene ends were 7 bases for V and 4 bases for J; bases not matched to a gene: 9. This CDR3 has 14 amino acids. CDR3 DNA sequence: TGTGCCAGTACATCGGGGGGATTTAGAGAGACCCAGTACTTC. Encoded protein: CASTSGGFRETQYF.